This is a list of T cell receptor beta chains from one sample in a study of blood T cell repertoires in COVID-19. Sequenced by immunoSEQ multiplex PCR; TCRdb stores in-frame clones only, minus some. The table has about 210,000 clones, around nine tenths seen once. Sequences were obtained from peripheral blood. The receptors derive from a man in his 60s with acute or convalescent COVID-19. Both conserved end residues are part of each CDR3. The order of the fields is CDR3 protein, CDR3 DNA, D gene, J gene, clone size, V gene. The D gene is left open where the match is weak. Size is stated for part of the rows, as once, few or many counts, or as a class when the clone is expanded.

CDR3 protein: CASSSQGQSGRTEAFF
CDR3 DNA: TGTGCCAGCAGCTCCCAGGGGCAGAGTGGGCGCACTGAAGCTTTCTTT
D gene: NA
J gene: TRBJ1-1
clone size: NA
V gene: TRBV28

CDR3 protein: CASSLGGGKRNTIYF
CDR3 DNA: TGTGCCAGCAGCCTGGGGGGGGGTAAAAGAAACACCATATATTTT
D gene: NA
J gene: TRBJ1-3
clone size: NA
V gene: TRBV7-8

CDR3 protein: CASTGGGSYNEQFF
CDR3 DNA: TGTGCCAGCACGGGCGGGGGATCCTACAATGAGCAGTTCTTC
D gene: TRBD2
J gene: TRBJ2-1
clone size: NA
V gene: TRBV2

CDR3 protein: CASSGGGSNEQFF
CDR3 DNA: TGTGCCAGCAGCGGCGGCGGCAGCAATGAGCAGTTCTTC
D gene: NA
J gene: TRBJ2-1
clone size: NA
V gene: TRBV7-2

CDR3 protein: CASSPRWGGFAEAFF
CDR3 DNA: TGTGCCAGCAGCCCCCGTTGGGGGGGGTTCGCTGAAGCTTTCTTT
D gene: NA
J gene: TRBJ1-1
clone size: NA
V gene: TRBV9

CDR3 protein: CASRGQGNEKLFF
CDR3 DNA: TGTGCCAGCAGAGGACAGGGGAACGAAAAACTGTTTTTT
D gene: TRBD1
J gene: TRBJ1-4
clone size: NA
V gene: TRBV9

CDR3 protein: CASSLLGAPSDEQFF
CDR3 DNA: TGCGCCAGCAGCTTGCTGGGGGCCCCCTCAGATGAGCAGTTCTTC
D gene: NA
J gene: TRBJ2-1
clone size: NA
V gene: TRBV5-1

CDR3 protein: CAIGGQTYEQYF
CDR3 DNA: TGTGCCATAGGGGGACAGACCTACGAGCAGTACTTC
D gene: TRBD1
J gene: TRBJ2-7
clone size: NA
V gene: TRBV10-3

CDR3 protein: CASSRTTNTGELFF
CDR3 DNA: TGTGCCAGCAGCAGGACTACGAACACCGGGGAGCTGTTTTTT
D gene: NA
J gene: TRBJ2-2
clone size: few
V gene: TRBV11-2

CDR3 protein: CASSRPRGGNQPQHF
CDR3 DNA: TGTGCCAGTAGTCGGCCACGGGGTGGAAATCAGCCCCAGCATTTT
D gene: NA
J gene: TRBJ1-5
clone size: NA
V gene: TRBV19

CDR3 protein: CASSLVTGTEQYF
CDR3 DNA: TGTGCCAGCAGTCTAGTGACAGGAACCGAGCAGTACTTC
D gene: NA
J gene: TRBJ2-7
clone size: NA
V gene: TRBV27

CDR3 protein: CASSLEQASLSGANVLTF
CDR3 DNA: TGTGCCAGCAGCTTGGAACAGGCCTCCCTCTCTGGGGCCAACGTCCTGACTTTC
D gene: NA
J gene: TRBJ2-6
clone size: NA
V gene: TRBV7-2

CDR3 protein: CASSLLAGGRTDTQYF
CDR3 DNA: TGTGCCAGCAGCCTCTTAGCGGGGGGCCGGACAGATACGCAGTATTTT
D gene: TRBD2
J gene: TRBJ2-3
clone size: NA
V gene: TRBV9

CDR3 protein: CASSAGDRQGQPQHF
CDR3 DNA: TGTGCCAGCAGCGCGGGGGACAGGCAAGGTCAGCCCCAGCATTTT
D gene: TRBD1
J gene: TRBJ1-5
clone size: NA
V gene: TRBV7-9

CDR3 protein: CASSPPGGGLNSPLHF
CDR3 DNA: TGTGCCAGCAGCCCCCCAGGAGGGGGCTTAAATTCACCCCTCCACTTT
D gene: TRBD1
J gene: TRBJ1-6
clone size: NA
V gene: TRBV3-1/TRBV3-2

CDR3 protein: CASSFRTGNTGELFF
CDR3 DNA: TGTGCCAGCAGCTTCCGGACAGGGAACACCGGGGAGCTGTTTTTT
D gene: NA
J gene: TRBJ2-2
clone size: NA
V gene: TRBV21-1

CDR3 protein: CASSTQGGEQGYTF
CDR3 DNA: TGTGCCAGCAGCACACAGGGGGGTGAACAGGGCTACACCTTC
D gene: NA
J gene: TRBJ1-2
clone size: NA
V gene: TRBV21-1

CDR3 protein: CASSLSPTGSEQYF
CDR3 DNA: TGTGCCAGCAGCTTATCTCCGACCGGGAGTGAGCAGTACTTC
D gene: NA
J gene: TRBJ2-7
clone size: NA
V gene: TRBV7-7

CDR3 protein: CASSEGGHQPQHF
CDR3 DNA: TGTGCCAGCAGTGAAGGGGGCCATCAGCCCCAGCATTTT
D gene: NA
J gene: TRBJ1-5
clone size: NA
V gene: TRBV6-1

CDR3 protein: CASTPMGGWAIEEQYF
CDR3 DNA: TGTGCCAGTACCCCGATGGGGGGTTGGGCGATCGAGGAGCAGTACTTC
D gene: NA
J gene: TRBJ2-7
clone size: once
V gene: TRBV19

CDR3 protein: CASSSQPTSGGAGELFF
CDR3 DNA: TGTGCCAGCAGCTCCCAACCGACTAGCGGGGGGGCCGGGGAGCTGTTTTTT
D gene: TRBD2
J gene: TRBJ2-2
clone size: NA
V gene: TRBV7-3

CDR3 protein: CASREGGSNQPQHF
CDR3 DNA: TGCGCCAGCCGGGAAGGGGGTAGCAATCAGCCCCAGCATTTT
D gene: NA
J gene: TRBJ1-5
clone size: NA
V gene: TRBV10-2

CDR3 protein: CASSYRRGGYEQYF
CDR3 DNA: TGTGCCAGCAGTTACCGACGGGGTGGATACGAGCAGTACTTC
D gene: NA
J gene: TRBJ2-7
clone size: NA
V gene: TRBV6-5

CDR3 protein: CASSPIGLAGGPGNEQFF
CDR3 DNA: TGTGCCAGCAGCCCAATCGGACTAGCGGGGGGGCCGGGGAATGAGCAGTTCTTC
D gene: TRBD2
J gene: TRBJ2-1
clone size: NA
V gene: TRBV3-1/TRBV3-2

CDR3 protein: CSASRAGGTYNEQFF
CDR3 DNA: TGCAGTGCTAGTAGGGCGGGGGGTACCTACAATGAGCAGTTCTTC
D gene: TRBD2
J gene: TRBJ2-1
clone size: NA
V gene: TRBV20-1

CDR3 protein: CASSLDRTGGPDTQYF
CDR3 DNA: TGTGCCAGCAGCTTAGACCGGACAGGCGGGCCAGATACGCAGTATTTT
D gene: TRBD1
J gene: TRBJ2-3
clone size: NA
V gene: TRBV7-6

CDR3 protein: CASSAGTSVETQYF
CDR3 DNA: TGCGCCAGCAGCGCCGGGACTAGCGTTGAGACCCAGTACTTC
D gene: TRBD2
J gene: TRBJ2-5
clone size: once
V gene: TRBV5-1

CDR3 protein: CASSYLPGGGDGELFF
CDR3 DNA: TGTGCCAGCAGTTACCTACCGGGCGGGGGCGACGGGGAGCTGTTTTTT
D gene: NA
J gene: TRBJ2-2
clone size: NA
V gene: TRBV6-5

CDR3 protein: CASSFRGLAGGVETQYF
CDR3 DNA: TGTGCCAGCAGTTTCCGCGGACTAGCGGGGGGGGTGGAGACCCAGTACTTC
D gene: TRBD2
J gene: TRBJ2-5
clone size: NA
V gene: TRBV27

CDR3 protein: CASSVGHWEISYEQYF
CDR3 DNA: TGTGCCAGCAGTGTTGGACATTGGGAAATCTCCTACGAGCAGTACTTC
D gene: NA
J gene: TRBJ2-7
clone size: NA
V gene: TRBV6-1